Here is one T cell receptor beta chain with its context. The data stem from a study of siplizumab effects on memory and regulatory T cells. Sequencing used immunoSEQ multiplex PCR; TCRdb keeps in-frame clones, though not all of them. The table includes fewer than 120,000 clones, approximately 92% detected once. Per the germline V gene, CDR1 is MNHEY and CDR2 is SVGAGI. J lost 5 bases, V lost 2 bases, and 2 bases had no gene match. The CDR3 spans 14 residues. The specimen sequenced was CD4+ T cells sorted from blood. The gene calls are TRBV6-5 and TRBJ2-7; 11 bases align to TRBD1. This TCR derives from a human donor in good health. The CDR3: CASSYGDRGDEQYF. The DNA for the CDR3 is TGTGCCAGCAGTTACGGGGACAGGGGGGACGAGCAGTACTTC.